This T cell receptor beta chain was observed in a study of CD8+CD57+ T cells in acquired aplastic anemia. Study background: Average DNA yield from sorted CD4+ and CD8+ cells was around 3 ug.

Trimming took off 5 bases at V and 8 bases at J, with 15 bases between the two ends. Germline V gives CDR1 SNHLY, CDR2 FYNNEI. The CDR3 extends over 13 amino acids. This clonotype was observed a few times. Being one base from a much bigger clone, this may be a read error. TCR beta VDJ combinations and CDR3 sequences were profiled from genomic DNA. TCRdb recomputed calls from the reads with MiXCR, one row per CDR3 protein. Here the sample spans about 210,000 distinct CDR3 sequences, almost 35% being singletons. Material for sequencing was sorted CD4+, CD8+, or CD8+CD57+ T cells (not recorded which) from PBMCs. This TCR derives from a human donor in good health, serving as a control. The chain joins TRBV2 to TRBJ1-2; unclear D gene. The CDR3 here is CASSWAPAEGYTF. CDR3 nucleotide sequence: TGTGCCAGCAGTTGGGCCCCGGCGGAGGGCTACACCTTC.